This TCR beta chain was found in a study of long-term antiretroviral therapy in people with HIV. Study at large: Earliest sampling preceded the 2015 immediate-ART recommendation by about a decade.

Donors needed at least one pre-ART PBMC sample plus at least two post-ART samples. Cryopreserved PBMC samples of about 0.95-10 million cells were used for DNA extraction. In the case of this clone: Its antigen is unidentified.

Study-wide points: In HIV, the repertoires covered a tighter span of CDR3 lengths than in controls.

Researchers report immunoSEQ v3.0 was run at survey level. Sequenced by immunoSEQ multiplex PCR; TCRdb stores in-frame clones only, minus some. This table has some 15,000 clones, around 80% appearing once. V lost 7 bases, J lost 3 bases, and 10 bases stayed unmatched. Looked up from germline, CDR1 is SQVTM and CDR2 is ANQGSEA. CDR3 length: 15 amino acids. The receptor was derived from a young man with HIV. The sequencing used unsorted PBMCs, collected 0.1 years after starting antiretroviral therapy. The rearrangement joins TRBV29-1 to TRBJ2-1; 9 nucleotides match TRBD2. The DNA for the CDR3 is TGCAGCGCAAAGGGGCGACTAGCGGTCTACAATGAGCAGTTCTTC. This codes for CSAKGRLAVYNEQFF.